These 21 T cell receptor beta chains originate from one sample sequenced in a study of CD8 T cells in ankylosing spondylitis. Each CDR3 protein is one row after TCRdb ran MiXCR on the 5' RACE reads. The sample includes about 330,000 distinct CDR3 sequences, around 8% of them seen just once. Their antigens are not known. Study outcomes and limitations: Characteristic, it appeared, of ankylosing spondylitis blood was a TCR beta motif of eight highly homologous variants.

Input material: blood, either unsorted or a sorted T cell fraction (not recorded which). These receptors were taken from a male donor with ankylosing spondylitis.

CDR3 residues: CSVVSDRGAYEQYF. DNA for the CDR3: TGCAGCGTTGTATCGGACAGGGGGGCCTACGAGCAGTACTTC. V is TRBV29-1 and J is TRBJ2-7; 10 bases fit TRBD1. Germline CDR1 SQVTM, CDR2 ANQGSEA. J lost 2 bases, V lost 4 bases, and 5 bases had no gene match. There are 14 residues in the CDR3.

The chain is built from TRBV3-1 and TRBJ2-7; TRBD2 is a possible D gene (7 bases). Trimming took 4 bases from V and 0 from J, leaving 19 bases between them. The CDR3 is 17 residues long. CDR1 LGHDT and CDR2 YNNKEL come from the germline V gene (reference sequence). The CDR3 DNA reads as TGTGCCAGCAGCCCCACGGTGGGGGGGCCCCGCTCCTACGAGCAGTACTTC. It yields the protein CASSPTVGGPRSYEQYF.

Many counts were recorded for this clonotype. J is TRBJ2-5 and V is TRBV29-1; a weak D match, TRBD1 (5 bases). Trimming shortened V by 6 bases and J by 5 bases, and 10 bases separated the two germline ends. The CDR3 contains 11 residues. Germline V gene data show CDR1 as SQVTM and CDR2 as ANQGSEA. This CDR3 reads CSVPRGETQYF. CDR3 nucleotides: TGCAGCGTCCCTAGGGGTGAGACCCAGTACTTC.

This clonotype was detected only a few times. The V gene is TRBV19, the J gene TRBJ2-6; the match to TRBD1 covers 9 bases. V lost 4 bases, J lost 0 bases, and 7 bases stayed unmatched. Germline V CDR1 and CDR2: LNHDA, SQIVND (reference sequence). The CDR3 is 18 amino acids. CDR3 nucleotides: TGTGCCAGTAGTAAGTCCGGGACAGGGTTCTCTGGGGCCAACGTCCTGACTTTC. It encodes CASSKSGTGFSGANVLTF.

The chain recombines TRBV5-1 with TRBJ2-2; TRBD2 matches 8 bases. This CDR3 is 16 amino acids long. With 4 bases clipped from V and 9 bases from J, the junction kept 14 bases outside the gene matches. Germline CDR1 is SGHRS and CDR2 is YFSETQ. The CDR3 DNA reads as TGCGCCAGCAGCCTTGTCAGCGGGAGTTCGTTAAGGGAGCTGTTTTTT. Translating it yields CASSLVSGSSLRELFF. Full variable domain (outside the CDR3, taken from reference TRBV5-1 and TRBJ2-2): KAGVTQTPRYLIKTRGQQVTLSCSPISGHRSVSWYQQTPGQGLQFLFEYFSETQRNKGNFPGRFSGRQFSNSRSEMNVSTLELGDSALYLCASSLVSGSSLRELFFGEGSRLTVL.

This clonotype came up a few times. The chain joins TRBV7-3 to TRBJ2-7; TRBD2 aligns across 7 bases. CDR3 length equals 13 residues. The V gene end was trimmed by 8 bases and the J gene end by 6 bases; junction bases not matched to a gene: 10. In germline, CDR1 is SGHTA, CDR2 FQGTGA. The CDR3 reads CASRGAGVFEQYF. The CDR3 DNA sequence: TGTGCCAGCCGCGGGGCGGGAGTATTCGAGCAGTACTTC.

The chain combines TRBV29-1 with TRBJ2-4; a possible D gene is TRBD2 (5 bases). V lost 7 bases, J lost 0 bases, and 7 bases lay in between. This CDR3 has 12 amino acids. Per the germline V gene, CDR1 is SQVTM and CDR2 is ANQGSEA. The CDR3 DNA reads as TGCAGCGCCGGACTAGCCAAAAACATTCAGTACTTC. Translation gives CSAGLAKNIQYF.

The V gene is TRBV3-1, the J gene TRBJ2-1; D unclear. There are 11 residues in the CDR3. Germline CDR1 LGHDT, CDR2 YNNKEL (reference sequence). Deletions cut 2 bases from V and 10 bases from J, with 6 bases between. The CDR3, as DNA: TGTGCCAGCAGCCAATGGGCGGAGCAGTTCTTC. Translating it yields CASSQWAEQFF.

This clonotype was detected ten times or more. The chain is built from TRBV20-1 and TRBJ2-1; maybe TRBD2 (5 bases). The V end was cut by 5 bases, the J end by 2 bases, with 19 bases between. The CDR3 totals 16 residues. CDR1 is DFQATT and CDR2 is SNEGSKA in the germline V gene (reference sequence). The CDR3 nucleotides read TGCAGTGCTGCGGACTCTAAACAGCACACCTACAATGAGCAGTTCTTC. It encodes CSAADSKQHTYNEQFF.

Only a few counts were recorded for this clonotype. The gene calls are TRBV20-1 and TRBJ2-3; 11 nucleotides line up with TRBD2. The CDR3 consists of 14 residues. Germline CDR1 reads DFQATT; CDR2 reads SNEGSKA (reference sequence). V lost 5 bases, J lost 1 base, and 2 bases stayed unmatched. In DNA, the CDR3 is TGCAGTGCTTTGACTAGCGGGGGCACAGATACGCAGTATTTT. Its translation: CSALTSGGTDTQYF.

This clonotype was counted only a few times. The rearrangement uses TRBV7-2 and TRBJ1-2; unclear D gene. Trimming pared 5 bases from V and 6 bases from J, leaving 16 bases between. The CDR3 consists of 14 residues. Germline values: CDR1 SGHTA, CDR2 FQGNSA. For the CDR3, the DNA is TGTGCCAGCAGCCCGAGCACGGGGAAAGATGGCTACACCTTC. Amino acids: CASSPSTGKDGYTF. Based on the CDR3 plus reference TRBV7-2 and TRBJ1-2, the full variable domain is GAGVSQSPSNKVTEKGKDVELRCDPISGHTALYWYRQSLGQGLEFLIYFQGNSAPDKSGLPSDRFSAERTGGSVSTLTIQRTQQEDSAVYLCASSPSTGKDGYTFGSGTRLTVV.

This clonotype has more than one count but fewer than ten. V gene TRBV28 combines with J gene TRBJ2-5; TRBD1 matches at 10 bases. Germline V gene data show CDR1 as MDHEN and CDR2 as SYDVKM. With 6 bases clipped from V and 1 base from J, the junction kept 8 bases outside the gene matches. CDR3 length: 16 residues. The CDR3 protein is CASRLTGGPSQETQYF. DNA for the CDR3: TGTGCCAGCAGACTGACAGGGGGCCCATCCCAAGAGACCCAGTACTTC.

The chain recombines TRBV5-5 with TRBJ1-1, with D tentatively TRBD1 (6 bases). Trimming stripped 7 bases from V and 1 base from J, with 8 bases between. CDR1 is SGHKS, CDR2 YYEKEE, per germline (reference sequence). This CDR3 comprises 12 residues. The CDR3 sequence is CASGQTNTEAFF. The DNA of the CDR3 is TGTGCCAGCGGACAGACGAACACTGAAGCTTTCTTT.

This clonotype was seen a handful of times. The rearrangement joins TRBV9 to TRBJ1-4; D is unresolved. Germline loops: CDR1 SGDLS, CDR2 YYNGEE. CDR3 length equals 17 residues. Trimming took off 3 bases at V and 8 bases at J, with 23 bases between the two ends. CDR3 protein: CASSDNPAGTSGEKLFF. As DNA, the CDR3 is TGTGCCAGCAGCGACAACCCCGCGGGAACCTCCGGCGAAAAACTGTTTTTT.

This clonotype was counted only a few times. The chain employs TRBV25-1 and TRBJ2-1, with TRBD2 matching over 11 bases. The V gene end was trimmed by 4 bases and the J gene end by 5 bases; junction bases not matched to a gene: 4. CDR1 is MGHDK, CDR2 SYGVNS, per germline. The CDR3 has 15 residues. Here the CDR3 reads CASSGGLAVDNEQFF. The CDR3 nucleotides read TGTGCCAGCAGTGGGGGACTAGCGGTGGACAATGAGCAGTTCTTC.

This clonotype was seen more than once but under ten times. The gene calls are TRBV20-1 and TRBJ2-3; D not resolved. Trimming pared 5 bases from V and 2 bases from J, leaving 11 bases between. This CDR3 is 13 amino acids long. CDR1 is DFQATT and CDR2 is SNEGSKA in the germline V gene (reference sequence). CDR3 protein: CSAHGQNTDTQYF. CDR3 bases: TGCAGTGCTCACGGGCAGAACACAGATACGCAGTATTTT.

The rearrangement uses TRBV25-1 and TRBJ1-4, with no clear D. With 5 bases removed from V and 0 bases from J, the gap between germline ends came to 13 bases. Germline-derived CDR1 and CDR2 are MGHDK and SYGVNS. CDR3 length equals 16 residues. CDR3 amino acids: CASSYPGGATNEKLFF. CDR3 coding DNA: TGTGCCAGCAGTTATCCAGGAGGAGCAACTAATGAAAAACTGTTTTTT.

V is TRBV9 and J is TRBJ2-1, with 8 bases identical to TRBD2. Germline V gene sequence: CDR1 SGDLS, CDR2 YYNGEE. With V trimmed by 3 bases and J by 2 bases, 10 bases remained unmatched. The CDR3 is 17 residues long. The CDR3 nucleotides are TGTGCCAGCAGCGCCTTCCCGGGACTAGAGGCCTACAATGAGCAGTTCTTC. This gives the protein CASSAFPGLEAYNEQFF.

This clonotype was found many times. The genes are TRBV7-2 and TRBJ2-1; D is undetermined. V was cut by 7 bases and J by 6 bases, with 16 bases left in between. CDR1 is SGHTA, CDR2 FQGNSA, per germline. The CDR3 runs to 14 residues. Written as DNA, the CDR3 is TGTGCCAGCACCCAGAGGAGAATTCGCAATGAGCAGTTCTTC. Translation gives CASTQRRIRNEQFF.

The gene calls are TRBV5-1 and TRBJ2-7; D is perhaps TRBD1 (5 bases). CDR1 SGHRS and CDR2 YFSETQ come from the germline V gene. The CDR3 covers 14 residues. V shed 0 bases and J shed 7 bases, with 14 bases lying between them. CDR3 coding DNA: TGCGCCAGCAGCTTGGTTATGCAGGGCCAAGAGCAGTACTTC. This gives the protein CASSLVMQGQEQYF.

This clonotype has just a few counts. The chain links TRBV6-2 or TRBV6-3 to TRBJ2-7; D unclear. This CDR3 comprises 14 residues. V was pared by 6 bases and J by 3 bases, with 15 bases between. Per germline, CDR1 MNHEY and CDR2 SVGEGT. The CDR3 sequence is CASRRAARSYEQYF. CDR3 nucleotides: TGTGCCAGCAGACGCGCGGCCAGAAGCTACGAGCAGTACTTC.